This T cell receptor (beta chain) was retrieved from a study of cytomegalovirus exposure and HLA in healthy donors. Study conclusions and caveats: Earlier analysis looked at TCR beta V segments, and most were productive about 87% or about 30% of the time. In a later analysis, approximately 15,000 TCR beta sequences were associated with HLA alleles at 0.05 false discovery rate.

The PCR had 60 Vbeta and 13 Jbeta primers. Method: immunoSEQ multiplex PCR; TCRdb's copy keeps in-frame clones and lacks some. The sample contains 150,000 to 200,000 clones, over 70% of which appear only once. Concerning this clone: The antigen is unknown.

CDR1 is SGHVS, CDR2 FNYEAQ, per germline. The CDR3 is made up of 16 amino acids. Trimming took off 2 bases at V and 7 bases at J, with 18 bases between the two ends. This TCR was sampled from a woman aged 25 to 39 in good health and CMV-seropositive. The chain combines TRBV7-6 with TRBJ2-1; weak D call: TRBD2 (6 bases). The sequencing sample was made of PBMCs. This CDR3 is CASSLFGEEISNEQFF. As DNA, the CDR3 is TGTGCCAGCAGCTTATTCGGGGAGGAAATCAGTAATGAGCAGTTCTTC.